This T cell receptor beta chain stems from a study of preoperative IRX-2 immunotherapy in early breast cancer. Between the trimmed V and J ends, which lost 3 bases and 1 base, there was a span of 12 bases. From germline, CDR1 is KGHSH and CDR2 LQKENI. CDR3 length equals 15 residues. Treatment described: preoperative locoregional IRX-2 cytokine immunotherapy. TCRdb keeps only in-frame clones here, not all; method: immunoSEQ multiplex PCR. The sample carries tens of thousands of clones, 90% to 95% recorded once. The receptor's source is a human donor with breast cancer. The material was obtained from a patient treated with IRX-2 immunotherapy. This chain uses TRBV18 with TRBJ2-5; D may be TRBD1 (6 bases). The CDR3 region is CASSPGQNSQETQYF. In DNA form, the CDR3 reads TGTGCCAGCTCACCCGGACAGAATTCCCAAGAGACCCAGTACTTC.